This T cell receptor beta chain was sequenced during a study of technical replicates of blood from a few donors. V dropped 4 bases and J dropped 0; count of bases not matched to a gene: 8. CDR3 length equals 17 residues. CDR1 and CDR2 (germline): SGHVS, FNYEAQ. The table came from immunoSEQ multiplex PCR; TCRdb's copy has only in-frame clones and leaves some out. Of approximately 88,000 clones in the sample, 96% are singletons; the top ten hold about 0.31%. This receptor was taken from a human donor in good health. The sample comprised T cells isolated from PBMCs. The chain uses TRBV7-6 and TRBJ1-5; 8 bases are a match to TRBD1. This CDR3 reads CASSSGTGPYSNQPQHF. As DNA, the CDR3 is TGTGCCAGCAGCTCCGGGACAGGCCCATATAGCAATCAGCCCCAGCATTTT.